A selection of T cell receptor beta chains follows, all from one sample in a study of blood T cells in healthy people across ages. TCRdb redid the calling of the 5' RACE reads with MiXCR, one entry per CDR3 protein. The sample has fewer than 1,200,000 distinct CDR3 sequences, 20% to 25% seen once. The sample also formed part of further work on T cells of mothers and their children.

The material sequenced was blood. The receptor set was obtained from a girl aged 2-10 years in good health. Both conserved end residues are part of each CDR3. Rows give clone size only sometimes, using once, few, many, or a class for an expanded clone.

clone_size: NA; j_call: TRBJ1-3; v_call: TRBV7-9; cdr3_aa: CAPQGGTGNTIYF
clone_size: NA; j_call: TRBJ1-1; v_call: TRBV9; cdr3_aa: CASSVGDTLNTEAFF
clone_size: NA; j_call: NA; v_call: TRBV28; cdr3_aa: CASSLGPGGLDEQYF
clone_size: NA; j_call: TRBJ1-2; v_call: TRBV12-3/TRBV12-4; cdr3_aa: CASSPARNYGYTF
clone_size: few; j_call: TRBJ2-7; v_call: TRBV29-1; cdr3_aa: CSVAGQGNEVDEQYF
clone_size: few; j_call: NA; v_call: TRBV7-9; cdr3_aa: CASSSLFGSETQYF
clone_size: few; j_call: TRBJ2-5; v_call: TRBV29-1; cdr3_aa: CSVRRTETQYF
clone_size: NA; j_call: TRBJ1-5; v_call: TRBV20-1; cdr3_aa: CSARDLGNRNQPQHF
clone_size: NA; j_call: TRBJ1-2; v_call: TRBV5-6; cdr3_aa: CASSVDPNYGYTF
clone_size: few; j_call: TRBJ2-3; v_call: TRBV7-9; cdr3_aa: CASSEGWGTDTQYF
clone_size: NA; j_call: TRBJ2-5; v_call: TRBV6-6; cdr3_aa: CASSYYFEGGKETQYF
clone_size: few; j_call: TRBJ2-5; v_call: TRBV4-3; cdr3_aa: CASSQAHSAQETQYF
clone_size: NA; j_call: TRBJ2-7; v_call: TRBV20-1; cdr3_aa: CSARDRAVREQYF
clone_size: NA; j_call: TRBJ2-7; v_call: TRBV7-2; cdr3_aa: CASSLVPQVTSYEQYF
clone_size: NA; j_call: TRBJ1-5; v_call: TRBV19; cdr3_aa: CASTHLREISNQPQHF
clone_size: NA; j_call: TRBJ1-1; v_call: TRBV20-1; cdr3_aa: CSAQHWDDGRTEAFF
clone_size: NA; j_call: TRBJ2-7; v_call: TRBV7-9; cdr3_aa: CASSLGDRRHYEQYF
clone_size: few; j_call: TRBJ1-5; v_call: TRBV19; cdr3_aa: CASSMETGNKPQHF
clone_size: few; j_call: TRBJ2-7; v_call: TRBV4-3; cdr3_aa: CASSQAGTDDYEQYF
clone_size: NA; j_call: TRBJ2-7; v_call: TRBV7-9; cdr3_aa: CASSRNPGLEYEQYF